This T cell receptor (beta chain) was sequenced during a study of read filtering for tumor transcriptome and immune sequencing. From 300 to 450 ng of RNA, a library with molecular barcoded alpha/delta and beta/gamma adaptors was made. TCRdb called the reads again in MiXCR, with one record for every CDR3 protein. The sample consists of about 37,000 distinct CDR3 sequences, about 10% of them appearing once. The CDR3 consists of 16 residues. Trimming took off 0 bases at V and 4 bases at J, with 12 bases between the two ends. CDR1 and CDR2 (germline): SGHAT, FQNNGV. Ten or more counts support this clonotype.

Source material: a population of CD138-negative cells sorted from bone marrow. This receptor was identified in a donor at least 40 years old with multiple myeloma. The V and J genes are TRBV11-2 and TRBJ2-2; TRBD2 is a possible D gene (6 bases). In DNA form, the CDR3 reads TGTGCCAGCAGCTTAGATCGGGGAGGTCTCACCGGGGAGCTGTTTTTT. Its translation: CASSLDRGGLTGELFF.